This TCR beta chain emerged from a study of cytomegalovirus exposure and HLA in healthy donors. The CDR3 loop spans 15 amino acids. Germline V lookup: CDR1 SGHRS, CDR2 YFSETQ. Trimming took off 1 base at V and 0 bases at J, with 11 bases between the two ends. PCR used 60 Vbeta primers and 13 Jbeta primers. Repertoires were generated with immunoSEQ multiplex PCR, while TCRdb's copy carries only in-frame clones and drops some. The top ten hold just under 2% of the sample, which has under 200,000 clones, less than 90% seen once. The chain has TRBV5-1 and TRBJ2-7, with TRBD1 as a possible D gene (6 bases). Sequenced sample: PBMCs. The sequence was obtained from a woman under 30 in good health and CMV-seronegative. CDR3 sequence: CASSLSTGLSYEQYF. The CDR3 DNA follows: TGCGCCAGCAGCTTGTCCACAGGGCTCTCCTACGAGCAGTACTTC.